These T cell receptor beta chains were read from a single sample in a study of blood T cell repertoires in COVID-19. Here immunoSEQ multiplex PCR was the method, and the copy in TCRdb shows in-frame clones only, minus some. The sample contains about 140,000 clones, approximately 80% of which appear only once. Sequences were obtained from peripheral blood. These TCRs come from a woman over 75 with active or convalescent COVID-19. Both conserved end residues are part of each CDR3. Fields, in order: J gene, clone size, D gene, V gene, CDR3 length, CDR3 DNA, CDR3 protein. The D gene is left open where the match is weak. Rows may omit the clone size; those that give it use once, few, many or a size class.

TRBJ1-1 . . TRBV12-3/TRBV12-4 12 TGTGCCAGCAGTTTTCAGGGAGGTACGGCTTTCTTT CASSFQGGTAFF
TRBJ2-3 . TRBD2 TRBV4-2 17 TGTGCCAGCAGCCATACTAGCGGGGGGGCCATCTCAGATACGCAGTATTTT CASSHTSGGAISDTQYF
TRBJ2-7 . TRBD1 TRBV5-1 13 TGCGCCAGCAGCATTGACAGGGTGGACGAGCAGTACTTC CASSIDRVDEQYF
TRBJ1-5 . . TRBV6-2/TRBV6-3 15 TGTGCCAGCAGTTACATGGGCAGGAGCAATCAGCCCCAGCATTTT CASSYMGRSNQPQHF
TRBJ2-1 . . TRBV24-1 12 TGTGCCACCAGTTTGCCCGGGGGTGGGCAGTTCTTC CATSLPGGGQFF
TRBJ2-1 . . TRBV4-2 20 TGTGCCAGCAGCCAAGATGACGGCAGCCACAGAGCGGACTCCTACAATGAGCAGTTCTTC CASSQDDGSHRADSYNEQFF
TRBJ2-1 . TRBD2 TRBV7-8 13 TGTGCCAGCAGCCCCAGCGGGGGGGCCGTCCAGTTCTTC CASSPSGGAVQFF
TRBJ2-7 few . TRBV28 15 TGTGCCAGCAGGATGACACACGCCGGAACCTACGAGCAGTACTTC CASRMTHAGTYEQYF
TRBJ1-4 few . TRBV7-9 16 TGTGCCAGCAGCTTAGTGACCGGGAACTATGGTGAAAAACTGTTTTTT CASSLVTGNYGEKLFF
TRBJ1-4 . . TRBV7-2 15 TGTGCCAGCAGCTATCAGCCGGGAAGCAATGAAAAACTGTTTTTT CASSYQPGSNEKLFF
TRBJ2-1 few TRBD1 TRBV19 14 TGTGCCAGTATACGACAGGGGGCGCGGGGAGAGCAGTTCTTC CASIRQGARGEQFF
TRBJ1-2 . . TRBV5-1 14 TGCGCCAGCAGCACCAACGGGGGGAACGGTGGCTACACCTTC CASSTNGGNGGYTF
TRBJ1-3 . TRBD1 TRBV9 17 TGTGCCAGCAGCGCCGAACAGGGGGCCGTGCTTAGAAACACCATATATTTT CASSAEQGAVLRNTIYF
TRBJ2-2 few TRBD1 TRBV2 13 TGTGCCAGCAGAGCCCAGGGGGAAGGGGAGCTGTTTTTT CASRAQGEGELFF
TRBJ1-2 . . TRBV2 15 TGTGCCAGCAGTGAAGCAGAGCAGGCTAAAAATGGCTACACCTTC CASSEAEQAKNGYTF
TRBJ2-5 . TRBD1 TRBV7-3 15 TGTGCCAGCAGCATGACCGGGACAGGACAAGAGACCCAGTACTTC CASSMTGTGQETQYF
TRBJ1-1 . . TRBV19 16 TGTGCCAGTAGTATGAGGGTCGGACCGGGTAACACTGAAGCTTTCTTT CASSMRVGPGNTEAFF
TRBJ2-7 . . TRBV28 13 TGTGCCAGCACCCCGGGAGCTACCTACGAGCAGTACTTC CASTPGATYEQYF
TRBJ1-1 . . TRBV18 15 . CASSTLGQGNTEAFF
TRBJ1-4 once TRBD1 TRBV6-5 15 TGTGCCAGCAGTTACTCGACAGGGGGCCGTGAAAAACTGTTTTTT CASSYSTGGREKLFF
TRBJ1-1 . TRBD1 TRBV5-4 15 TGTGCCAGCAGCTTTACAGGGGGCACGAACACTGAAGCTTTCTTT CASSFTGGTNTEAFF
TRBJ1-6 . . TRBV12-3/TRBV12-4 13 TGTGCCAGCAGTAATCGGAGGGACTCACCCCTCCACTTT CASSNRRDSPLHF
TRBJ2-2 . . TRBV28 17 TGTGCCAGCAGTTTCCTCCCGGGGGGCGGACACACCGGGGAGCTGTTTTTT CASSFLPGGGHTGELFF
TRBJ2-7 few . TRBV5-1 14 TGCGCCAGCAGCTTCGGGACTGGGTCCTACGAGCAGTACTTC CASSFGTGSYEQYF
TRBJ1-6 . . TRBV5-6 18 TGTGCCAGCAGCTTGAGGCAGGGGAAGGTCTTATATAATTCACCCCTCCACTTT CASSLRQGKVLYNSPLHF
TRBJ1-1 . . TRBV5-6 15 TGTGCCAGCAGCCCAACAGGGTTGTTGGACACTGAAGCTTTCTTT CASSPTGLLDTEAFF
TRBJ1-2 . . TRBV5-1 17 TGCGCCAGCAGCTTGGCTCAGGGGCTATTTACTAACTATGGCTACACCTTC CASSLAQGLFTNYGYTF
TRBJ1-2 few TRBD1 TRBV5-1 16 TGCGCCAGCAGCTTAAGGACAGGGCCTTCGAACTATGGCTACACCTTC CASSLRTGPSNYGYTF
TRBJ2-7 few . TRBV5-4 13 TGTGCCAGCAGCTTGGCACGGTCCTACGAGCAGTACTTC CASSLARSYEQYF
TRBJ1-5 few TRBD1 TRBV6-6 16 TGTGCCAGCAGTTACGGACAGGGAGGGAGCAATCAGCCCCAGCATTTT CASSYGQGGSNQPQHF
TRBJ2-1 . TRBD2 TRBV9 15 TGTGCCAGCAGCGAGACTGGACTAGCGGGGGCTGAGCAGTTCTTC CASSETGLAGAEQFF
TRBJ1-2 once . TRBV5-5 13 TGTGCCAGCAGCTTGAACGGTAACTATGGCTACACCTTC CASSLNGNYGYTF